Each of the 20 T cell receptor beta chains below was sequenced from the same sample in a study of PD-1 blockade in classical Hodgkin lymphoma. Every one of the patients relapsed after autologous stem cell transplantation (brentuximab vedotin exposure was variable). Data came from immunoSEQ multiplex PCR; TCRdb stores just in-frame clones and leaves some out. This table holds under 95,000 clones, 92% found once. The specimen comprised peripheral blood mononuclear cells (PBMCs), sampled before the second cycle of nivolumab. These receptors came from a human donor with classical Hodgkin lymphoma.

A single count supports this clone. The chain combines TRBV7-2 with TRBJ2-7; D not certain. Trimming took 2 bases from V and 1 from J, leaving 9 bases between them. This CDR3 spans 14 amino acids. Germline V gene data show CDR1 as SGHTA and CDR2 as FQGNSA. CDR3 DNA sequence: TGTGCCAGCAGCTTATCCAAGAAATCCTACGAGCAGTACTTC. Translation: CASSLSKKSYEQYF.

CDR3 nucleotides: TGCGCCAGCAGCTTGGGGACCGGGACGTTGTTTTACGAGCAGTACTTC. Amino acid sequence: CASSLGTGTLFYEQYF. The V gene is TRBV5-1, the J gene TRBJ2-7; D possibly matches TRBD1 or TRBD2 (5 bases each). The CDR3 extends over 16 amino acids. Germline-derived CDR1 and CDR2 are SGHRS and YFSETQ. Deletions cut 0 bases from V and 4 bases from J, with 17 bases between.

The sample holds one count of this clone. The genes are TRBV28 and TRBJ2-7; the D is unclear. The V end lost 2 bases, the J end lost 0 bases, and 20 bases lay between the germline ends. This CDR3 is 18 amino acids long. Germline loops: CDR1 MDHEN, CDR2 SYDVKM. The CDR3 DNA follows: TGTGCCAGCAGTTTAAGTCATATTATGCGGAGCCTCTCCTACGAGCAGTACTTC. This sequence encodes CASSLSHIMRSLSYEQYF.

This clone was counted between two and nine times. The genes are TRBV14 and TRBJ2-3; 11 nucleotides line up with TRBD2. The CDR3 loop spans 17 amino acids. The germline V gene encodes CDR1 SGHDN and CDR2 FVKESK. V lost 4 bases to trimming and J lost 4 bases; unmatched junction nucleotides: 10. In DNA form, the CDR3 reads TGTGCCAGCAGCCCCGACCAAAGACTAGCGGGGCCAGATACGCAGTATTTT. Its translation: CASSPDQRLAGPDTQYF.

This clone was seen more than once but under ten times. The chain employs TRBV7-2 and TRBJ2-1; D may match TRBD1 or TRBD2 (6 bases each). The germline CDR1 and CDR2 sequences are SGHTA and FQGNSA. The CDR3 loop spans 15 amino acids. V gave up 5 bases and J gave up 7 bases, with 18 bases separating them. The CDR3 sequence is CASSNPGGGLNEQFF. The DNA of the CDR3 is TGTGCCAGCAGCAACCCCGGTGGGGGGCTAAATGAGCAGTTCTTC.

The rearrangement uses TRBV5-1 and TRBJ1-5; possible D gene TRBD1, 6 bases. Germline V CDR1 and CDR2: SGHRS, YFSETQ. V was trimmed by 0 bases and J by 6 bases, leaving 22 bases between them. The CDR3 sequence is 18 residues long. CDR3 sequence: CASSLAFSGQSKSQPQHF. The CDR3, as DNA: TGCGCCAGCAGCTTGGCCTTCAGTGGACAGAGTAAGAGTCAGCCCCAGCATTTT.

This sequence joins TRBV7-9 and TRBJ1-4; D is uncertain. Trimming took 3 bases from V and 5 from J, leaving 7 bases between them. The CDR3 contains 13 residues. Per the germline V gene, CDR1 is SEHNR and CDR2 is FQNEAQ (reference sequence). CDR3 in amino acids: CASSFQQNEKLFF. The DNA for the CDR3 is TGTGCCAGCAGCTTCCAACAAAATGAAAAACTGTTTTTT. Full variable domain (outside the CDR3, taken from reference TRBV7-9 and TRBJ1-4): DTGVSQNPRHKITKRGQNVTFRCDPISEHNRLYWYRQTLGQGPEFLTYFQNEAQLEKSRLLSDRFSAERPKGSFSTLEIQRTEQGDSAMYLCASSFQQNEKLFFGSGTQLSVL.

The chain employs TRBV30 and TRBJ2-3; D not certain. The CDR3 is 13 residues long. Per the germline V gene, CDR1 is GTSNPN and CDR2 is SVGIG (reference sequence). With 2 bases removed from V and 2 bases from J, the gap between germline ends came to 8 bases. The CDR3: CAWSSGYTDTQYF. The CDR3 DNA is TGTGCCTGGAGTTCTGGGTACACAGATACGCAGTATTTT.

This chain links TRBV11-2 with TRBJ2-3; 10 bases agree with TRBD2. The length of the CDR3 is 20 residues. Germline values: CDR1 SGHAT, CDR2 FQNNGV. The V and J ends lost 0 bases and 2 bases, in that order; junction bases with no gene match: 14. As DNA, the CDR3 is TGTGCCAGCAGCTTAGAATGGCTAGCGGGAGAGGTGTGGGCCACAGATACGCAGTATTTT. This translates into CASSLEWLAGEVWATDTQYF.

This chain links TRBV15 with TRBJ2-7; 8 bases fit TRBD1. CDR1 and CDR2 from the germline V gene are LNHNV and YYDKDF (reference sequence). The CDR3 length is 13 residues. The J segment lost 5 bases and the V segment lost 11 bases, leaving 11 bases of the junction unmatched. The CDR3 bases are TGTGCCCCCCAATTGCAGGGGGCCCACGAGCAGTACTTC. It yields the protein CAPQLQGAHEQYF.

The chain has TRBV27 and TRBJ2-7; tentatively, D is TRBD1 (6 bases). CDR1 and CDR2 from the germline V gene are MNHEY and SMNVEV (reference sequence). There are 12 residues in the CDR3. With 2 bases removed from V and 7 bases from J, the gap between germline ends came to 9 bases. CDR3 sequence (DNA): TGTGCCAGCAGTTTAGCCAGGGGTGAGCAGTACTTC. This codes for CASSLARGEQYF.

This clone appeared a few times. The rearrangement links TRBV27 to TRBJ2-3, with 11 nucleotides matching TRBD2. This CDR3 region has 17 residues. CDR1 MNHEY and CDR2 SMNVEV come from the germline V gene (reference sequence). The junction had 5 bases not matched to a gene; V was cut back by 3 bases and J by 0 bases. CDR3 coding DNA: TGTGCCAGCAGTTTTTTAGCGGGAGGGCTGAGCACAGATACGCAGTATTTT. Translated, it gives CASSFLAGGLSTDTQYF.

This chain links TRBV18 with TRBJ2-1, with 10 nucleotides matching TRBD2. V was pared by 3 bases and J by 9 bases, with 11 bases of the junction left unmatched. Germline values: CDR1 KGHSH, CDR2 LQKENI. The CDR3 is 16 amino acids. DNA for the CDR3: TGTGCCAGCTCACCTATGATTCAGCGGGAGGGCCCTGAGCAGTTCTTC. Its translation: CASSPMIQREGPEQFF.

The CDR3 region has the DNA TGTGCCAGCAGTTTACTTGACAGGGTGAATGAAAAACTGTTTTTT. Translating it yields CASSLLDRVNEKLFF. The V call is TRBV28, the J call TRBJ1-4, with 7 bases fitting TRBD1. Germline assignment: CDR1 MDHEN and CDR2 SYDVKM. V shed 2 bases, J shed 5 bases, and the junction held 5 bases outside the gene matches. The CDR3 is 15 amino acids.

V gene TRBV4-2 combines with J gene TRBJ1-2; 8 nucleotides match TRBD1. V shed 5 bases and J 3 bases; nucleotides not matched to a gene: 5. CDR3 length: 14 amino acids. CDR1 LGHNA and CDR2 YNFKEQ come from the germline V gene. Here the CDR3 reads CASSAGGAHYGYTF. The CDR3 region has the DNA TGTGCCAGCAGCGCAGGGGGCGCCCACTATGGCTACACCTTC.

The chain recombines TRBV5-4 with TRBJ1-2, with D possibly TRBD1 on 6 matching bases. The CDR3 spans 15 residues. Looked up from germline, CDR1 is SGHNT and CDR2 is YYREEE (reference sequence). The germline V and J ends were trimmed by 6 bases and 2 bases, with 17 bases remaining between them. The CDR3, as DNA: TGTGCCAGCATTTCCAGCGCACAGGGAAACTATGGCTACACCTTC. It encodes CASISSAQGNYGYTF.

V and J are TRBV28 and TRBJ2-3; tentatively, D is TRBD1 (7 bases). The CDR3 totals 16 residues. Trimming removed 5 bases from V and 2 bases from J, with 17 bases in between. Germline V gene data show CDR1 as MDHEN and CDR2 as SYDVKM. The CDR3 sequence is CASSRQGGSDTDTQYF. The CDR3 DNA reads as TGTGCCAGCAGTCGCCAGGGGGGAAGTGACACAGATACGCAGTATTTT.

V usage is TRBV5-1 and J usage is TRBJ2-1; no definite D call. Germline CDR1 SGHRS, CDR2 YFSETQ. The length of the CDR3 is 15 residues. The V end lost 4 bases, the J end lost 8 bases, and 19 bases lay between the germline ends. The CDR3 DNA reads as TGCGCCAGCAGCGTGAATCGGCTAGTTCTGGATGAGCAGTTCTTC. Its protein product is CASSVNRLVLDEQFF.

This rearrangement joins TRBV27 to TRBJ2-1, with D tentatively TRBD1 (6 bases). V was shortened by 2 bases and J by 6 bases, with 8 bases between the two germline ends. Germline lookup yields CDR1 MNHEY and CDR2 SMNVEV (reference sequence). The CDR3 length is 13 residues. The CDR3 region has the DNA TGTGCCAGCAGTTTAAACAGGGTCAATGAGCAGTTCTTC. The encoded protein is CASSLNRVNEQFF.

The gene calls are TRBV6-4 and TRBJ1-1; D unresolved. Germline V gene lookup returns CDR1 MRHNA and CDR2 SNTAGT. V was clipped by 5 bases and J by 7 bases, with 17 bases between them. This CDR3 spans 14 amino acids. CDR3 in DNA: TGTGCCAGCAGTCCCTATTCAGATCTCAGTGAAGCTTTCTTT. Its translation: CASSPYSDLSEAFF.